The 10 T cell receptor beta chains below all came from one sample that was sequenced in a study of T-cell reconstitution after alpha-beta-depleted transplantation in children. Researchers prepared the TCRbeta library using unique molecular identifiers, the study reports. A single record per CDR3 protein comes from TCRdb applying MiXCR to the PCR reads. The sample has hundreds of thousands of distinct CDR3 sequences, under 9.5% seen once. The sequences come from PBMCs from the stem cell graft donor, collected from the stem cell graft. These receptors were collected from a human donor who donated a stem cell graft to a child with acute lymphoblastic leukemia.

The chain joins TRBV7-2 to TRBJ2-7; D not resolved. Trimming removed 2 bases at V and 4 bases at J, with 9 bases between. Germline V CDR1 and CDR2: SGHTA, FQGNSA. The CDR3 length is 13 residues. The CDR3 spells CASSLNVMYEQYF. CDR3 coding DNA: TGTGCCAGCAGCTTAAACGTTATGTACGAGCAGTACTTC.

The V call is TRBV11-2, the J call TRBJ1-4; D gene uncertain. Germline V CDR1 and CDR2: SGHAT, FQNNGV. Trimming shortened V by 5 bases and J by 8 bases, and 12 bases separated the two germline ends. The CDR3 consists of 13 residues. The CDR3 DNA sequence: TGTGCCAGCAGCCGGAGGAGTGGAGAAAAACTGTTTTTT. Encoded protein: CASSRRSGEKLFF.

V usage is TRBV27 and J usage is TRBJ1-6; D is ambiguous. The CDR3 length is 14 residues. The germline V gene encodes CDR1 MNHEY and CDR2 SMNVEV (reference sequence). The V and J ends lost 5 bases and 10 bases respectively, with 15 bases between them. The CDR3 coding sequence is TGTGCCAGCAGTATTAAGTGGCTTGGCTCACCCCTCCACTTT. As protein: CASSIKWLGSPLHF.

This clonotype has ten or more counts. CDR3 sequence: CASSPGTGWDTEAFF. DNA for the CDR3: TGTGCCAGCAGTCCCGGGACAGGGTGGGACACTGAAGCTTTCTTT. The rearrangement joins TRBV27 to TRBJ1-1, with 9 positions matching TRBD1. CDR1 MNHEY and CDR2 SMNVEV come from the germline V gene (reference sequence). J was trimmed by 3 bases and V by 5 bases; bases with no gene match: 7. This CDR3 has 15 amino acids.

This clonotype was picked up many times. CDR3 coding DNA: TGCAGCGTCGCCCCTCCTGTGCTAGCGAGGGGAAACATTCAGTACTTC. It yields the protein CSVAPPVLARGNIQYF. This chain links TRBV29-1 with TRBJ2-4; maybe TRBD2 (6 bases). CDR1 is SQVTM, CDR2 ANQGSEA, per germline. Trimming cost V 6 bases and J 6 bases, with 24 bases left between them. This CDR3 is built from 16 residues.

This clonotype was seen a few times. The gene calls are TRBV10-3 and TRBJ2-7, with D perhaps assigned TRBD1 or TRBD2 (5 bases each). V lost 9 bases to trimming and J lost 3 bases, with 15 bases between them. Germline assignment: CDR1 ENHRY and CDR2 SYGVKD. CDR3 size: 13 residues. DNA for the CDR3: TGTGCCATGGCGGACACCGGGGACTACGAGCAGTACTTC. As protein: CAMADTGDYEQYF.

This clonotype was observed a handful of times. The rearrangement uses TRBV12-3 or TRBV12-4 and TRBJ2-5, with D perhaps TRBD1 or TRBD2 (5 bases each). The CDR3 covers 13 residues. V was cut by 4 bases and J by 7 bases, with 13 bases left in between. In DNA, the CDR3 is TGTGCCAGCAGTTCCGGGACCCCAGGGACCCAGTACTTC. It specifies CASSSGTPGTQYF.

This clonotype was picked up a small number of times. The chain has TRBV27 and TRBJ2-1; weak D call: TRBD2 (6 bases). CDR3 length: 17 amino acids. V dropped 6 bases and J dropped 3 bases, with 21 bases sitting between them. Germline V lookup: CDR1 MNHEY, CDR2 SMNVEV (reference sequence). The CDR3 DNA follows: TGTGCCAGCAGCCTTCTCAACTTCGGGGGAGTCTACAATGAGCAGTTCTTC. Its translation is CASSLLNFGGVYNEQFF.

This clonotype was found many times. The gene calls are TRBV24-1 and TRBJ1-5; D ambiguous. Germline loops: CDR1 KGHDR, CDR2 SFDVKD. Deletions cut 4 bases from V and 6 bases from J, with 9 bases between. The CDR3 is 13 amino acids. CDR3 loop: CATSDRLAQPQHF. Written as DNA, the CDR3 is TGTGCCACCAGTGACCGTCTAGCTCAGCCCCAGCATTTT.

This clonotype occurred many times. This chain joins TRBV27 and TRBJ2-3, with 9 bases that match TRBD2. Trimming at V came to 4 bases and at J to 2 bases, leaving 4 bases not matched to a gene. The CDR3 length is 15 residues. Per germline, CDR1 MNHEY and CDR2 SMNVEV (reference sequence). The CDR3 region is CASSYAGGYTDTQYF. CDR3 sequence (DNA): TGTGCCAGCAGTTACGCGGGGGGGTACACAGATACGCAGTATTTT.